This entry lists 14 T cell receptor beta chains sequenced from one sample in a study of cytomegalovirus exposure and HLA in healthy donors. PCR was performed using 60 Vbeta and 13 Jbeta primers. TCRdb's copy holds only in-frame clones and misses some; the assay was immunoSEQ multiplex PCR. The table lists about 190,000 clones, more than 65% of them singletons. Material: PBMCs. Receptors originate from a man in his forties in good health and CMV-seropositive.

As to this clone: The conserved closing phenylalanine or tryptophan is absent in this CDR3, likely reflecting a read error. It is unclear where the CDR3 begins or ends on the DNA, so no DNA is shown, and the CDR3 is as TCRdb lists it. The CDR3 sequence: CASSGLAGRV. The rearrangement links TRBV7-3 to TRBJ2-4; the table assigns TRBD2, which was not confirmed against the DNA. Both ends counted, the CDR3 spans 10 residues. CDR1 and CDR2 (germline): SGHTA, FQGTGA.

The CDR3, as DNA: TGTGCCACCAGCAGAGGGGTTCCGGTAGCGGCAAGCTCCTACGAGCAGTACTTC. Its protein product is CATSRGVPVAASSYEQYF. The gene calls are TRBV15 and TRBJ2-7; D is possibly TRBD2 (6 bases). CDR1 is LNHNV and CDR2 is YYDKDF in the germline V gene (reference sequence). This CDR3 is built from 18 residues. The V and J ends lost 1 base and 0 bases respectively, with 19 bases between them.

The chain uses TRBV11-2 and TRBJ2-7; 13 bases are shared with TRBD2. CDR3 length: 15 residues. The germline CDR1 and CDR2 sequences are SGHAT and FQNNGV. V was pared by 3 bases and J by 3 bases, with 2 bases of the junction left unmatched. The CDR3 coding sequence is TGTGCCAGCAGCTTGGGACTAGCGGGAATCTACGAGCAGTACTTC. It encodes CASSLGLAGIYEQYF.

The gene calls are TRBV4-3 and TRBJ1-1, with 11 bases matching TRBD1. The CDR3 contains 14 residues. Germline V lookup: CDR1 LGHNA, CDR2 YSLEER. The junction had 4 bases not matched to a gene; V was cut back by 5 bases and J by 5 bases. In nucleotides, the CDR3 is TGCGCCAGCAGCGAGGGACAGGGGGTAACTGAAGCTTTCTTT. This sequence encodes CASSEGQGVTEAFF.

The chain joins TRBV29-1 to TRBJ2-7; possible D gene TRBD1, 5 bases. This CDR3 spans 11 amino acids. Germline V gene data show CDR1 as SQVTM and CDR2 as ANQGSEA. V shed 4 bases and J shed 3 bases, with 7 bases lying between them. This CDR3 is CSVGQIYEQYF. CDR3 nucleotide sequence: TGCAGCGTTGGACAGATCTACGAGCAGTACTTC.

The chain links TRBV6-6 to TRBJ1-4; D is possibly TRBD1 (6 bases). Germline CDR1 MNHNY, CDR2 SVGAGI (reference sequence). V lost 8 bases and J lost 6, with 16 bases in between. The CDR3 runs 14 residues. The CDR3, as DNA: TGTGCCAGCGGAAGGGGGGGGATAGATGAAAAACTGTTTTTT. It is translated as CASGRGGIDEKLFF.

V gene TRBV2 combines with J gene TRBJ1-6; D may be TRBD1 (5 bases). Germline V CDR1 and CDR2: SNHLY, FYNNEI. The CDR3 covers 14 residues. The V end was cut by 6 bases, the J end by 2 bases, with 8 bases between. CDR3 sequence: CASSNRTYNSPLHF. CDR3 in DNA: TGTGCCAGCAGCAACAGGACCTATAATTCACCCCTCCACTTT. The complete variable domain, with remaining parts taken from reference TRBV2 and TRBJ1-6, reads EPEVTQTPSHQVTQMGQEVILRCVPISNHLYFYWYRQILGQKVEFLVSFYNNEISEKSEIFDDQFSVERPDGSNFTLKIRSTKLEDSAMYFCASSNRTYNSPLHFGNGTRLTVT.

The CDR3, as DNA: TGTGCCAGCAGTCCGGGACAGGGGATCAATGAGCAGTTCTTC. Translated, it gives CASSPGQGINEQFF. This rearrangement joins TRBV6-6 to TRBJ2-1, with TRBD1 matching 10 bases. The CDR3 runs 14 residues. Germline CDR1 is MNHNY and CDR2 is SVGAGI (reference sequence). V dropped 5 bases and J dropped 6; count of bases not matched to a gene: 4.

The chain is built from TRBV6-5 and TRBJ1-4, with a possible D match to TRBD1 (5 bases). CDR1 is MNHEY and CDR2 is SVGAGI in the germline V gene. V dropped 8 bases and J dropped 7 bases, with 14 bases sitting between them. This CDR3 spans 13 amino acids. The CDR3 bases are TGTGCCAGCGGGGCCCTGGCTAGTGAAAAACTGTTTTTT. This codes for CASGALASEKLFF.

This chain uses TRBV6-1 with TRBJ2-3; possibly TRBD2 for D (5 bases). Trimming cost V 4 bases and J 1 base, with 9 bases left between them. The CDR3 consists of 14 residues. In germline, CDR1 is MNHNS, CDR2 SASEGT. This CDR3 is CASSGGSGTDTQYF. The CDR3 DNA reads TGTGCCAGCAGTGGAGGGAGCGGCACAGATACGCAGTATTTT.

With regard to this clone: One junction end disagrees with the germline gene, perhaps due to a read error. V usage is TRBV5-1 and J usage is TRBJ1-1; 9 bases align to TRBD1. The CDR3 sequence is 15 residues long. CDR1 and CDR2 (germline): SGHRS, YFSETQ. The CDR3 sequence: CASSAWTGAALVAFF. DNA for the CDR3: TGTGCCAGCAGCGCGTGGACAGGGGCCGCGCTAGTGGCTTTCTTT.

In its sample, this clone was seen once. The rearrangement links TRBV18 to TRBJ2-3; 11 bases are shared with TRBD2. Trimming cost V 2 bases and J 5 bases; bases outside gene matches: 6. Germline V CDR1 and CDR2: KGHSH, LQKENI. The CDR3 has 16 residues. Written as DNA, the CDR3 is TGTGCCAGCTCACCAACCGGGACTAGCGGACTAGATACGCAGTATTTT. This gives the protein CASSPTGTSGLDTQYF.

The CDR3: CASDVRDSRDTQYF. The CDR3 DNA reads as TGCGCCAGCGACGTCCGGGACAGCCGAGATACGCAGTATTTT. The rearrangement links TRBV5-1 to TRBJ2-3, with 7 bases identical to TRBD1. The V segment lost 7 bases and the J segment 5 bases; nucleotides outside the gene matches: 10. The CDR3 runs to 14 residues. The V gene's germline CDR1 is SGHRS and CDR2 YFSETQ.

The chain is built from TRBV5-1 and TRBJ2-1, with D uncertain. The CDR3 is 17 amino acids. Germline-derived CDR1 and CDR2 are SGHRS and YFSETQ. V lost 0 bases to trimming and J lost 0 bases, with 13 bases between them. The CDR3 is CASSLGASRSSYNEQFF. DNA for the CDR3: TGCGCCAGCAGCTTGGGGGCCAGCCGAAGCTCCTACAATGAGCAGTTCTTC.